Listed below are T cell receptor beta chains from one sample, sequenced in a study of blood T cell repertoires in COVID-19. TCRdb's copy holds only in-frame clones and misses some; the assay was immunoSEQ multiplex PCR. Among about 110,000 clones listed, roughly 80% were seen once. Sequenced input: peripheral blood. The receptors stem from a woman aged 60-70 years with acute or convalescent COVID-19. Each CDR3 is given with its conserved first and last residue. The D gene is left open where the match is weak. Part of the rows lack a size; the others show once, few, many or a class for expanded clones.

cdr3_aa: CASSAATDRRNEKLFF
cdr3_nt: TGTGCCAGCAGCGCCGCTACGGACAGAAGGAATGAAAAACTGTTTTTT
d_call: -
v_call: TRBV13
clone_size: -
cdr3_length: 16
j_call: TRBJ1-4

cdr3_aa: CASSGDFNYGYTF
cdr3_nt: TGTGCCAGCAGCGGGGACTTTAACTATGGCTACACCTTC
d_call: -
v_call: TRBV14
clone_size: -
cdr3_length: 13
j_call: TRBJ1-2

cdr3_aa: CASSIEAEQFF
cdr3_nt: TGTGCCAGTAGTATAGAGGCCGAGCAGTTCTTC
d_call: -
v_call: TRBV19
clone_size: -
cdr3_length: 11
j_call: TRBJ2-1

cdr3_aa: CASSSLSGLQYEQYF
cdr3_nt: TGTGCCAGCAGTTCCCTATCGGGACTACAATACGAGCAGTACTTC
d_call: TRBD2
v_call: TRBV27
clone_size: -
cdr3_length: 15
j_call: TRBJ2-7

cdr3_aa: CASSLGTSGVGANVLTF
cdr3_nt: TGTGCCAGCAGCCTCGGGACTAGCGGGGTTGGGGCCAACGTCCTGACTTTC
d_call: TRBD2
v_call: TRBV7-3
clone_size: -
cdr3_length: 17
j_call: TRBJ2-6

cdr3_aa: CASSLARASGANVLTF
cdr3_nt: TGTGCCAGCAGCTTGGCCCGCGCCTCTGGGGCCAACGTCCTGACTTTC
d_call: -
v_call: TRBV5-4
clone_size: -
cdr3_length: 16
j_call: TRBJ2-6

cdr3_aa: CASSPRDIYQPQHF
cdr3_nt: TGTGCCAGCAGTCCCCGGGACATCTATCAGCCCCAGCATTTT
d_call: -
v_call: TRBV7-2
clone_size: -
cdr3_length: 14
j_call: TRBJ1-5

cdr3_aa: CASSSQGRGQYYGELFF
cdr3_nt: TGTGCCAGCAGCTCCCAGGGGAGGGGCCAATATTACGGGGAGCTGTTTTTT
d_call: -
v_call: TRBV9
clone_size: -
cdr3_length: 17
j_call: TRBJ2-2

cdr3_aa: CASSFGQGIYTEAFF
cdr3_nt: TGTGCCAGCAGCTTTGGACAGGGGATTTACACTGAAGCTTTCTTT
d_call: TRBD1
v_call: TRBV11-2
clone_size: -
cdr3_length: 15
j_call: TRBJ1-1

cdr3_aa: CASSTDGAEAFF
cdr3_nt: TGCGCCAGCAGCACTGACGGGGCTGAAGCTTTCTTT
d_call: -
v_call: TRBV5-1
clone_size: once
cdr3_length: 12
j_call: TRBJ1-1